This T cell receptor (beta chain) was observed in a study of T cells in Graves' hyperthyroidism and ophthalmopathy. RNA transcripts yielded amplified TCR beta CDR3 regions. The HTBI primer set served for first-round RT-PCR of the TCR CDR3. TCRdb passed the multiplex PCR reads through MiXCR, listing each CDR3 protein once. The profile shows hundreds of thousands of distinct CDR3 sequences, 20% of them singletons. Disease lasting under 3 months, a NOSPECS grade of at least 4, and a Clinical Activity Score of at least 3 were features of the ophthalmopathy patients. The CDR3 is made up of 14 amino acids. In germline, CDR1 is MNHEY, CDR2 SVGAGI. V dropped 0 bases and J dropped 3 bases, with 9 bases sitting between them. This clonotype was picked up a small number of times.

The V call is TRBV6-5, the J call TRBJ2-7; D unresolved. This receptor was obtained from a man younger than 45 with Graves' ophthalmopathy. Sequenced input: blood. CDR3 in amino acids: CASSYSAGFYEQYF. CDR3 in DNA: TGTGCCAGCAGTTACTCGGCAGGTTTCTACGAGCAGTACTTC.